The clone carrying this TCR beta chain showed up many times. Its antigen is not identified. Germline CDR1 is KGHSH and CDR2 is LQKENI. The CDR3 is 13 residues long. After removal of 4 bases from V and 8 bases from J, the junction contained 5 bases not matched to a gene. The record originates from a study of T-cell reconstitution after alpha-beta-depleted transplantation in children. Study-wide points: Newly generated T cells supplied most T-cell counts and diversity one year post-transplant. Alpha-beta T cells about two months after transplant reportedly derived from several hundred expanded graft clones.

The library targeted TCRbeta and was prepared with unique molecular identifiers. Each CDR3 protein is one row after TCRdb ran MiXCR on the PCR reads. Among a few hundred thousand distinct CDR3 sequences, roughly 10% were seen once, and the ten largest hold roughly a quarter. The sequence derives from a male patient aged 2-9 years who had a stem cell transplant for chronic granulomatous disease, so the T cells may come from the graft donor. The chain couples TRBV18 to TRBJ2-1, with TRBD1 identical over 7 bases. The source material was peripheral blood, sampled 180 days after TCRalphabeta/CD19-depleted stem cell transplant. This chain's CDR3 is CASSQTGSHEQFF. The CDR3 bases are TGTGCCAGCTCACAGACAGGGTCCCATGAGCAGTTCTTC.